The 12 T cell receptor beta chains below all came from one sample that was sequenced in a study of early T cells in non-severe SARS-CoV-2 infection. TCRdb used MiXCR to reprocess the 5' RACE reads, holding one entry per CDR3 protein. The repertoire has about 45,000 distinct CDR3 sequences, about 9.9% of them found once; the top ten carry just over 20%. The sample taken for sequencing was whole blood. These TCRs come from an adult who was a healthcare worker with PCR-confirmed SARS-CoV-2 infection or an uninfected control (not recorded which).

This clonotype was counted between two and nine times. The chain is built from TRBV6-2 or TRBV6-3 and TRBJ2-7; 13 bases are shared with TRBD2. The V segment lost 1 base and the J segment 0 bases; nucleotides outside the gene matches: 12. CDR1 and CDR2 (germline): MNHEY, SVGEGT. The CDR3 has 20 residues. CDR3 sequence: CASSYYPGLAGIRSSYEQYF. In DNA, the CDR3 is TGTGCCAGCAGTTACTATCCGGGACTAGCGGGAATTAGGAGCTCCTACGAGCAGTACTTC.

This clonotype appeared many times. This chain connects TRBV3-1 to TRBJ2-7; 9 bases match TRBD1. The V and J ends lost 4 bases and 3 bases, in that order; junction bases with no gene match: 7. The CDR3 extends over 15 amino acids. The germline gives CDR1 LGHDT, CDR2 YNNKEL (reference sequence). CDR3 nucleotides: TGTGCCAGCAGCCCCGCACGACAGGGGGTCTACGAGCAGTACTTC. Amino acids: CASSPARQGVYEQYF.

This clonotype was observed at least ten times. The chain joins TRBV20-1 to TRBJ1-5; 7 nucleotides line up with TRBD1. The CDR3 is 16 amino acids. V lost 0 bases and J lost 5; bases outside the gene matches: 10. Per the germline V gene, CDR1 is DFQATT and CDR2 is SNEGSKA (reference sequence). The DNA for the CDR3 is TGCAGTGCTAGAGATGGGCGAGGGGGCTGGTATCAGCCCCAGCATTTT. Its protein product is CSARDGRGGWYQPQHF.

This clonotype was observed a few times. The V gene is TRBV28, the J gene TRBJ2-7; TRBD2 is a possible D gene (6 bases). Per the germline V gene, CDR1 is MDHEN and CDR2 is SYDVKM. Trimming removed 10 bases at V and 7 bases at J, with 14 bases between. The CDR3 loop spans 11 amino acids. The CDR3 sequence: CAITVGREQYF. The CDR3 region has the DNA TGTGCCATCACGGTTGGGAGGGAGCAGTACTTC.

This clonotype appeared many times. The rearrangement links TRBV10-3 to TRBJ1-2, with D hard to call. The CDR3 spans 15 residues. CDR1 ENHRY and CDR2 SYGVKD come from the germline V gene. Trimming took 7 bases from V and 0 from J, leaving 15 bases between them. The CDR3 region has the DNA TGTGCCATCAACCTAGACGGACTAGCTAACTATGGCTACACCTTC. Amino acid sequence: CAINLDGLANYGYTF.

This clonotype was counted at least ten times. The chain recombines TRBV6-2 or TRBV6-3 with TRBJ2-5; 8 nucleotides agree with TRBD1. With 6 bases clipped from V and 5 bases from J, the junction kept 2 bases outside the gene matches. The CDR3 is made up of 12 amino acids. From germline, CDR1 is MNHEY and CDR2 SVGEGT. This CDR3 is CASSRTGETQYF. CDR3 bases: TGTGCCAGCAGCCGGACAGGGGAGACCCAGTACTTC.

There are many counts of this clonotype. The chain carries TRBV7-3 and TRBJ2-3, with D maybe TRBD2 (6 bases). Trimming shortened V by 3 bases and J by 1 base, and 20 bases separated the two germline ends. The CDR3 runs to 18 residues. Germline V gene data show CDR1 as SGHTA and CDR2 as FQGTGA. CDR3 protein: CASSFQASGRGRTDTQYF. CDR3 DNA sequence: TGTGCCAGCAGCTTCCAGGCGTCAGGGCGGGGTCGCACAGATACGCAGTATTTT.

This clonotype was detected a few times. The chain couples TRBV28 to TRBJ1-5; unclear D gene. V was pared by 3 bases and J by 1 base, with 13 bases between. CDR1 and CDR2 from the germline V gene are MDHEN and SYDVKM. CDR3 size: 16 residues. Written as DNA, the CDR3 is TGTGCCAGCAGTTTTAATCGGCTAAAAAGCAATCAGCCCCAGCATTTT. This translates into CASSFNRLKSNQPQHF.

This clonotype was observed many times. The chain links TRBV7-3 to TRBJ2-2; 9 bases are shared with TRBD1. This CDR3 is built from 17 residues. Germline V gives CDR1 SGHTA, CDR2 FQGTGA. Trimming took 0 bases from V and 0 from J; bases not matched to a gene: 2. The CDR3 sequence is CASSLTGQGTNTGELFF. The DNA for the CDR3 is TGTGCCAGCAGCTTAACCGGACAGGGGACGAACACCGGGGAGCTGTTTTTT.

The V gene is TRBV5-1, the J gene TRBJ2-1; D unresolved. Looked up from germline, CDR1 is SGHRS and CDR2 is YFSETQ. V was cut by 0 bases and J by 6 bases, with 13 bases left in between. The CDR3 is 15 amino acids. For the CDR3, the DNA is TGCGCCAGCAGCTTGGGGGCTAACTTTGGCAATGAGCAGTTCTTC. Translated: CASSLGANFGNEQFF.

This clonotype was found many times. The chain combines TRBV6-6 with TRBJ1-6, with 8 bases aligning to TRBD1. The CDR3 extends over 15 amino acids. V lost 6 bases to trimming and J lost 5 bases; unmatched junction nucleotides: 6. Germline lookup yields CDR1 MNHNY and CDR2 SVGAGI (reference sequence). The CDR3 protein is CASSPRTGNNSPLHF. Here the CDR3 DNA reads TGTGCCAGCAGCCCCCGGACAGGGAATAATTCACCCCTCCACTTT.

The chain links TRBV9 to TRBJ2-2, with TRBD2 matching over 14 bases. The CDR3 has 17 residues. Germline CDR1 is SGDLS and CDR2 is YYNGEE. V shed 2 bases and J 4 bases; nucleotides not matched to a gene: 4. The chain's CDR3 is CASSVGLAGVGTGELFF. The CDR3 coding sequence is TGTGCCAGCAGCGTGGGACTAGCGGGAGTTGGCACCGGGGAGCTGTTTTTT. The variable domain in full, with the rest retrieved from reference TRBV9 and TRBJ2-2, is DSGVTQTPKHLITATGQRVTLRCSPRSGDLSVYWYQQSLDQGLQFLIQYYNGEERAKGNILERFSAQQFPDLHSELNLSSLELGDSALYFCASSVGLAGVGTGELFFGEGSRLTVL.